Described below is a single T cell receptor (beta chain) sequence and its context. It has no known antigen specificity. Base qualities are not provided; no much larger clone lies one nucleotide away. Including cysteine and phenylalanine, the CDR3 has 15 amino acids. Only CDR3 DNA is held: 45 bases, read in frame from base 1. The germline V gene provides CDR1 SGHRS and CDR2 YFSETQ. Trimming takes 0 bases from V and 7 bases from J, and the germline ends sit 16 bases apart. The library was produced with the immunoSEQ multiplex PCR assay. TCRdb stores this immuneACCESS table with in-frame sequences only. Part of the clones is absent; in the studies checked, under half of the shortfall reflects unresolved V genes, and no reason is known for the rest. In this sample the table shows approximately 110,000 clones, about four fifths of which occur a single time. The leading ten clones occupy about 12% of the sample.

These data come from a study of control samples from healthy donors and cancer patients (dated by TCRdb to the early 2020s). The sample comprised blood. The chain couples TRBV5-1 to TRBJ1-2; no confident D gene assignment can be made. The TCR was taken from a woman aged 50 to 60 in good health. The bases read TGCGCCAGCAGCTTGGTCCTCTCCAGCAGCGGTGGCTACACCTTC. It specifies CASSLVLSSSGGYTF.